This TCR beta chain came from a study of spatial heterogeneity in lung cancer. On the study more broadly: Tumor regions showed TCR transcript counts that correlated strongly with a T cell module score from matched bulk RNA-seq. Raw reads contained each unique TCR and UMI combination more than ten times on average. Study-wide results and caveats: Tracking of tumor mutation counts was seen in expanded intratumoral alpha and beta TCR counts. For tumor T cells, estimated coverage reached only about 7.4% (alpha) and roughly 12% (beta).

Deletions cut 6 bases from V and 7 bases from J, with 15 bases between. The CDR3 consists of 13 residues. Time point described: sample taken at primary tumor resection. The authors sequenced whole RNA from tumor, nontumor lung or frozen PBMC without sorting. This clonotype has ten or more counts. Its antigen is still unknown. TCRdb reprocessed the 5' RACE reads via MiXCR and lists one record per CDR3 protein. The sample consists of some 100,000 distinct CDR3 sequences, 4.4% of them appearing once. Sequenced here: lung tumor tissue, sampled at surgery. The V gene is TRBV12-3 or TRBV12-4, the J gene TRBJ1-2; D is unresolved. This receptor was taken from a male donor with early-stage non-small cell lung cancer. As DNA, the CDR3 is TGTGCCAGCAGCGCACGGGGAATGGGTGGCTACACCTTC. It codes for CASSARGMGGYTF.